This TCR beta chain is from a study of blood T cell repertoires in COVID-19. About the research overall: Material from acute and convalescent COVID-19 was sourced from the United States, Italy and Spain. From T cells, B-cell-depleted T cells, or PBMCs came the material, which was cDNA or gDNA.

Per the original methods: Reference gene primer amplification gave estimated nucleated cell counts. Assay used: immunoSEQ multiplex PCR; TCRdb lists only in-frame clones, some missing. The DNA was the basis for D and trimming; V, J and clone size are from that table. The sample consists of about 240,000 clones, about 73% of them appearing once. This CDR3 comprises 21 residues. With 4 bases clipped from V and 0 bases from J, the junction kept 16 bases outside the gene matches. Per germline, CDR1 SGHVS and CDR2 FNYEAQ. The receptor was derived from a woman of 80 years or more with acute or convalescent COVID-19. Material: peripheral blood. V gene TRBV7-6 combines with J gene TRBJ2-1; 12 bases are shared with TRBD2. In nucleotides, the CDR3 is TGTGCCAGCAGCTCTGAGGGGGTGACTAGCGGGAGTATCGCCTCCTACAATGAGCAGTTCTTC. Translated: CASSSEGVTSGSIASYNEQFF.